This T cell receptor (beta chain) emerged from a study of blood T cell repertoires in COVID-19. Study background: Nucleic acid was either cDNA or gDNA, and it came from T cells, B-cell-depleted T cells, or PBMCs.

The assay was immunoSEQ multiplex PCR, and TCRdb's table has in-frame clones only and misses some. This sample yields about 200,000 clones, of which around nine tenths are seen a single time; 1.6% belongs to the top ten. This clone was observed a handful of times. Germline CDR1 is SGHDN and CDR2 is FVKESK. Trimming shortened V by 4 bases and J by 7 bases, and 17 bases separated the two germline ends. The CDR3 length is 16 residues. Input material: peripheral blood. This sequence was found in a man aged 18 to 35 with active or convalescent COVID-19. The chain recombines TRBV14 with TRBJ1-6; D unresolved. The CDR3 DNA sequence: TGTGCCAGCAGCCGACTCGGGAAATCAAAAAATTCACCCCTCCACTTT. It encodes CASSRLGKSKNSPLHF.